The sequence of this TCR beta chain was determined in a study of beta chain features in type 1 diabetes. On the study more broadly: Sorted cells, about 99 million in number, were examined across all samples.

On this clone itself: Additional DNA sequences in this sample encode the identical CDR3.

Every single donor gave one heparinised blood draw, and these averaged around 120 mL. Reverse transcription of all isolated RNA meant that expressed TCRB transcripts were sequenced. Approximately 3.7 million reads per sample on average were obtained from naive, central memory and regulatory T cell samples. Method: immunoSEQ multiplex PCR; TCRdb's copy keeps in-frame clones and lacks some. This table holds hundreds of thousands of clones, about a sixth found once. V dropped 0 bases and J dropped 5 bases, with 5 bases sitting between them. CDR3 length: 12 amino acids. Per germline, CDR1 SGHRS and CDR2 YFSETQ.

Sequencing was performed on naive CD4+ T cells from blood. J is TRBJ2-5 and V is TRBV5-1; TRBD2 might be the D (5 bases). This TCR was sampled from a man aged 18 to 30 in good health. CDR3 in amino acids: CASSLAGETQYF. The CDR3 bases are TGCGCCAGCAGCTTGGCGGGGGAGACCCAGTACTTC.